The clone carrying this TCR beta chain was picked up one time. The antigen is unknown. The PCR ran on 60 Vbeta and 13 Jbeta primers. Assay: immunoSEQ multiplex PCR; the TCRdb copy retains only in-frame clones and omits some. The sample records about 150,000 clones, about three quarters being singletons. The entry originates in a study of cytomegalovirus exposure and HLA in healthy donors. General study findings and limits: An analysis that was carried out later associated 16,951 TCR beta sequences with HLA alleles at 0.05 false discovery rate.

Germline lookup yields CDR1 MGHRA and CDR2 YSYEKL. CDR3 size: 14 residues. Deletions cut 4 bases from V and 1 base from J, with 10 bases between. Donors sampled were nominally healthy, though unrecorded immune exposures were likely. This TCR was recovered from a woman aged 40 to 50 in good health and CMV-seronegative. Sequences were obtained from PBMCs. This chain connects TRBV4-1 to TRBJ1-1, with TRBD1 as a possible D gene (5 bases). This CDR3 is CASSLIGANTEAFF. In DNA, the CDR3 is TGCGCCAGCAGCCTGATAGGGGCGAACACTGAAGCTTTCTTT.